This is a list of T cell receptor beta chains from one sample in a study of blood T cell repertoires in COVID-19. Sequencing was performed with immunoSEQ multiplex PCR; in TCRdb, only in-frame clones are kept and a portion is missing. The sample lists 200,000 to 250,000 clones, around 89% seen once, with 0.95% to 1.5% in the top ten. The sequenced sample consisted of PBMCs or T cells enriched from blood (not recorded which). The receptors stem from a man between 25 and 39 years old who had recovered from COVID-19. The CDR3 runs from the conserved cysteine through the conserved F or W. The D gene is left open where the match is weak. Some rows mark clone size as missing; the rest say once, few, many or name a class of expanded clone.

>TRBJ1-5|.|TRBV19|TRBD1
CASSTRQGQGNQPQHF
TGTGCCAGTAGTACTAGACAGGGGCAAGGCAATCAGCCCCAGCATTTT
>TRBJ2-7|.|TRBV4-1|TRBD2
CASSQPSGSPYEQYF
TGCGCCAGCAGCCAACCTAGCGGGAGCCCCTACGAGCAGTACTTC
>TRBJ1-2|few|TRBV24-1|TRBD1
CATSEGDADRGGYTF
TGTGCCACCAGTGAGGGGGACGCGGACAGGGGCGGCTACACCTTC
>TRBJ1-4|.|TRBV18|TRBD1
CASSSGQSADNEKLFF
TGTGCCAGCTCCTCGGGACAGAGTGCAGATAATGAAAAACTGTTTTTT
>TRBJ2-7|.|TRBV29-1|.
CSVGVRGSSYEQYF
TGCAGCGTTGGAGTCAGGGGTAGCTCCTACGAGCAGTACTTC
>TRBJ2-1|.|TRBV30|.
CAWSLGLASRQFF
TGTGCCTGGAGTCTGGGGCTAGCGTCGCGGCAGTTCTTC
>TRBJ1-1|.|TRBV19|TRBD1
CASSPNRGVGTEAFF
TGTGCCAGTAGTCCAAACAGGGGGGTAGGAACTGAAGCTTTCTTT
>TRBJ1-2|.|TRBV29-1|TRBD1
CSVVNRLGQGANYGYTF
TGCAGCGTCGTAAACCGGCTCGGACAGGGAGCTAACTATGGCTACACCTTC
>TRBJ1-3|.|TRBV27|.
CASSLSFSGNTIYF
TGTGCCAGCAGCCTGAGTTTCTCTGGAAACACCATATATTTT
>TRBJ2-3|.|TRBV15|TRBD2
CATSRGASGGSTDTQYF
TGTGCCACCAGCAGAGGAGCTAGCGGGGGGTCTACAGATACGCAGTATTTT
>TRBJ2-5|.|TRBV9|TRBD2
CASSIRLAGARETQYF
TGTGCCAGCAGCATCCGACTAGCGGGAGCGCGAGAGACCCAGTACTTC
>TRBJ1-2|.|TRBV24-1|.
CATSDSGSYGYTF
TGTGCCACCAGTGATTCAGGGTCGTATGGCTACACCTTC
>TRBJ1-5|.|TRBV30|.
CAWSPQGYQPQHF
TGTGCCTGGAGTCCACAGGGCTATCAGCCCCAGCATTTT
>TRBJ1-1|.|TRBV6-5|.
CASSHPAALTEAFF
TGTGCCAGCAGCCACCCCGCGGCCCTCACTGAAGCTTTCTTT
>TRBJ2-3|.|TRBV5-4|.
CASSFYRTDTQYF
TGTGCCAGCAGCTTTTACAGGACAGATACGCAGTATTTT
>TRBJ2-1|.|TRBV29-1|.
CSVEWPSVYNEQFF
TGCAGCGTTGAGTGGCCTAGCGTCTACAATGAGCAGTTCTTC
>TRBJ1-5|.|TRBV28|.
CASSLRWGGRQPQHF
TGTGCCAGCAGTTTACGTTGGGGGGGGCGTCAGCCCCAGCATTTT
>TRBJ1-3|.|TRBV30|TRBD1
CAWTGDRFSGNTIYF
TGTGCCTGGACTGGGGACAGGTTCTCTGGAAACACCATATATTTT
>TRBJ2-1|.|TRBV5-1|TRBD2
CASSLYGTSNEQFF
TGCGCCAGCAGCTTGTATGGGACTAGCAACGAGCAGTTCTTC
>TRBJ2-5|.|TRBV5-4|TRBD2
CASSSPGLAGERPQYF
TGTGCCAGCAGCTCACCGGGACTAGCGGGGGAGCGGCCCCAGTACTTC